This TCR beta chain was retrieved from a study of human T cells and chemical hapten exposure. Notes on the study in general: Expanded TCRs showed more large CDR3 clusters than pre-sensitization or healthy control sets. Sensitization with DPC brought no change to TCRs above 1 in 1000 in frequency.

Attachment of unique molecular identifiers to individual cDNA molecules was performed in the library. TCRdb processed the RACE reads anew with MiXCR; each CDR3 protein has one entry. The sample lists 150,000 to 200,000 distinct CDR3 sequences, roughly 30% occurring once. Time point described: pre-sensitization, week 0. Treatment in this sample: therapeutic diphenylcyclopropenone sensitization with weekly scalp DPC. Phlebotomy was performed prior to application of every patch test. Germline V lookup: CDR1 SGHAT, CDR2 FQNNGV. Between the trimmed V and J ends, which lost 5 bases and 7 bases, there was a span of 12 bases. The CDR3 length is 12 residues. With regard to this clonotype: Its antigen is undetermined.

The clonotype comes from a woman under 40 with alopecia areata. Some clones in this sample may be carry-over from other donors' samples. V usage is TRBV11-2 and J usage is TRBJ2-7, with D hard to call. Sequenced material: whole blood, taken in connection with sensitization to the hapten diphenylcyclopropenone (DPC). The CDR3 is CASSTRQPEQYF. DNA for the CDR3: TGTGCCAGCAGCACCCGACAACCGGAGCAGTACTTC.